The T cell receptor beta chain described here comes from a study of blood T cell repertoires in COVID-19. Across the whole study: Samples taken during acute and convalescent COVID-19 were collected in the United States, Italy and Spain. T cells, B-cell-depleted T cells, or PBMCs provided the cDNA or gDNA that served as material.

The germline V and J ends were trimmed by 0 bases and 4 bases, with 10 bases remaining between them. This CDR3 is built from 15 residues. Germline CDR1 reads SGHNT; CDR2 reads YYREEE (reference sequence). Using immunoSEQ multiplex PCR, the repertoire was profiled, and TCRdb retains in-frame clones only, with some absent. Found here are approximately 260,000 clones, about 87% of them singletons; the top ten hold 1% to 1.5%. V and J are TRBV5-4 and TRBJ2-2, with a possible D match to TRBD1 (5 bases). The specimen was PBMCs or T cells enriched from blood (not recorded which). This clonotype was sampled from a woman aged 40 to 50 with acute COVID-19. The CDR3 DNA reads TGTGCCAGCAGCTTGGATGTTCAGGGCACCGGGGAGCTGTTTTTT. It translates to CASSLDVQGTGELFF.